Below are 13 T cell receptor beta chains sequenced from a single sample in a study of Graves' ophthalmopathy and Graves' hyperthyroidism. The authors amplified TCR beta CDR3 regions, and they did so from RNA transcripts for repertoire sequencing. The workflow started with a first-round RT-PCR run with HTBI primers and then moved on to a second-round multiplex PCR. Using its own MiXCR run on the multiplex PCR reads, TCRdb lists one record per CDR3 protein. Of about 500,000 distinct CDR3 sequences in the sample, just under 40% were seen once. Sequencing was performed on peripheral blood or thyroid tissue (not recorded which). The origin of the receptors is an adult man with Graves' hyperthyroidism.

This chain connects TRBV7-9 to TRBJ2-7; 11 bases are a match to TRBD1. The CDR3 runs 15 residues. Germline-derived CDR1 and CDR2 are SEHNR and FQNEAQ (reference sequence). V lost 3 bases, J lost 12 bases, and 13 bases stayed unmatched. As DNA, the CDR3 is TGTGCCAGCAGCTTCCGGGACAGGGGGTCCGGAGAAGGGTACTTC. This translates into CASSFRDRGSGEGYF. The entire variable domain, with the rest obtained from reference TRBV7-9 and TRBJ2-7, is as follows: DTGVSQNPRHKITKRGQNVTFRCDPISEHNRLYWYRQTLGQGPEFLTYFQNEAQLEKSRLLSDRFSAERPKGSFSTLEIQRTEQGDSAMYLCASSFRDRGSGEGYFGPGTRLTVT.

Concerning this clonotype itself: Compared with germline, one end of the junction differs, possibly owing to a read error. The V and J genes are TRBV7-2 and TRBJ2-7, with 7 nucleotides matching TRBD1. Germline V gives CDR1 SGHTA, CDR2 FQGNSA. The CDR3 covers 15 residues. In DNA form, the CDR3 reads TGTGCCGGCAGCTCAGACAGGGATCCCTCCTACGAGCAGTACTTC. It yields the protein CAGSSDRDPSYEQYF.

Many counts were recorded for this clonotype. The gene calls are TRBV7-9 and TRBJ2-5; D may be TRBD1 (6 bases). V was cut by 5 bases and J by 4 bases, with 14 bases left in between. The germline V gene encodes CDR1 SEHNR and CDR2 FQNEAQ (reference sequence). The CDR3 runs to 14 residues. Here the CDR3 DNA reads TGTGCCAGCAGCCCAGGGGAGTTACGAGAGACCCAGTACTTC. Protein: CASSPGELRETQYF.

This clonotype was observed at least ten times. The chain joins TRBV2 to TRBJ1-4; TRBD1 agrees at 7 bases. The V gene's germline CDR1 is SNHLY and CDR2 FYNNEI. This CDR3 comprises 14 residues. V dropped 5 bases and J dropped 2; count of bases not matched to a gene: 2. The CDR3 loop reads CASSRDSTNEKLFF. DNA for the CDR3: TGTGCCAGCAGTCGGGACAGCACTAATGAAAAACTGTTTTTT. Complete variable domain (other parts from reference TRBV2 and TRBJ1-4): EPEVTQTPSHQVTQMGQEVILRCVPISNHLYFYWYRQILGQKVEFLVSFYNNEISEKSEIFDDQFSVERPDGSNFTLKIRSTKLEDSAMYFCASSRDSTNEKLFFGSGTQLSVL.

This clonotype was counted a single time. The DNA is omitted, as the CDR3 cannot be located on it reliably, and the CDR3 follows TCRdb's listing. This sequence joins TRBV25-1 and TRBJ2-7; the table's TRBD1 call for D was not verified on the DNA. Germline loops: CDR1 MGHDK, CDR2 SYGVNS. The CDR3 numbers 22 amino acids, ends counted. This chain's CDR3 is CASTPRGVSYEQYFGPHYEQYF.

This clonotype was seen at least ten times. The J gene is TRBJ1-1, the V gene TRBV12-5; TRBD1 aligns across 9 bases. CDR1 and CDR2 from the germline V gene are LGHNT and FRNRAP. This CDR3 is 14 amino acids long. With V trimmed by 6 bases and J by 4 bases, 6 bases remained unmatched. CDR3 sequence (DNA): TGTGCTAGTGGGCCGGGACAGGGTGGCACTGAAGCTTTCTTT. Protein: CASGPGQGGTEAFF.

The V gene is TRBV2, the J gene TRBJ2-7; D might be TRBD1 or TRBD2, each matching 5 bases. The CDR3 runs to 12 residues. V shed 9 bases and J shed 1 base, with 10 bases lying between them. Germline assignment: CDR1 SNHLY and CDR2 FYNNEI. The CDR3 nucleotides read TGTGCCAGGCCGGGACGGTCCTACGAGCAGTACTTC. Translation gives CARPGRSYEQYF.

The gene calls are TRBV6-5 and TRBJ1-2; 7 nucleotides match TRBD1. J lost 8 bases, V lost 6 bases, and 21 bases had no gene match. The germline V gene has CDR1 MNHEY and CDR2 SVGAGI. The CDR3 sequence is 17 residues long. CDR3 sequence reads: CASSVRGGITGADGYTF. The DNA for the CDR3 is TGTGCCAGCAGCGTACGGGGGGGGATTACAGGGGCTGACGGCTACACCTTC.

J is TRBJ1-1 and V is TRBV7-9; D remains ambiguous. V shed 5 bases and J shed 1 base, with 8 bases lying between them. Germline V gene data show CDR1 as SEHNR and CDR2 as FQNEAQ (reference sequence). This CDR3 comprises 13 residues. The CDR3 loop reads CASSHYTNTEAFF. CDR3 DNA sequence: TGTGCCAGCAGCCATTACACGAACACTGAAGCTTTCTTT.

J is TRBJ2-7 and V is TRBV7-3; 8 bases map to TRBD1. The V segment lost 5 bases and the J segment 4 bases; nucleotides outside the gene matches: 10. Germline-derived CDR1 and CDR2 are SGHTA and FQGTGA. The CDR3 contains 15 residues. For the CDR3, the DNA is TGTGCCAGCAGCCATTCAGGGGGCCCCGCTTACGAGCAGTACTTC. Translated: CASSHSGGPAYEQYF.

The rearrangement uses TRBV7-2 and TRBJ1-4, with 7 bases that match TRBD1. V lost 4 bases, J lost 5 bases, and 7 bases stayed unmatched. The germline V gene encodes CDR1 SGHTA and CDR2 FQGNSA. This CDR3 is built from 15 residues. The CDR3 here is CASSSTTGRNEKLFF. CDR3 nucleotide sequence: TGTGCCAGCAGCTCGACGACAGGGAGGAATGAAAAACTGTTTTTT.

This clonotype was picked up many times. V and J are TRBV2 and TRBJ1-1; D is undetermined. This CDR3 is 12 amino acids long. Trimming left V 4 bases short and J 12 bases short, with 15 bases between. Looked up from germline, CDR1 is SNHLY and CDR2 is FYNNEI. CDR3 nucleotide sequence: TGTGCCAGCAGTGTTCGTCCCGGTAGAACTTTCTTT. Protein sequence: CASSVRPGRTFF.

At least ten counts were recorded for this clonotype. The chain joins TRBV29-1 to TRBJ1-2; TRBD1 matches 8 bases. CDR1 is SQVTM and CDR2 is ANQGSEA in the germline V gene. J lost 6 bases, V lost 7 bases, and 10 bases had no gene match. The CDR3 covers 13 residues. CDR3 region: CSAVPDRVNGYTF. The CDR3 DNA sequence: TGCAGCGCCGTCCCGGACAGGGTCAATGGCTACACCTTC.